The 29 T cell receptor beta chains presented below share a single source sample, sequenced in a study of PD-1 blockade in classical Hodgkin lymphoma. The sample's time point: cycle 4 day 1 (C4D1), after five to seven weeks of nivolumab. All patients experienced relapse after autologous stem cell transplantation, and brentuximab vedotin exposure was variable. It was by magnetic negative selection that CD4+ T cells were purified from thawed PBMCs. Repertoires were generated with immunoSEQ multiplex PCR, while TCRdb's copy carries only in-frame clones and drops some. In the table there are around 30,000 clones, approximately 90% of which are singletons. This specimen consisted of CD4+ T cells from blood, obtained before the fourth cycle of nivolumab. These receptors were obtained from a human donor with classical Hodgkin lymphoma.

This sequence joins TRBV28 and TRBJ2-7, with D possibly being TRBD2 (6 bases). V shed 1 base and J shed 3 bases, with 22 bases lying between them. CDR1 and CDR2 from the germline V gene are MDHEN and SYDVKM. This CDR3 contains 18 residues. CDR3 residues: CASSLYLGLAAVNYEQYF. The DNA of the CDR3 is TGTGCCAGCAGTTTATATCTGGGGTTAGCGGCCGTCAACTACGAGCAGTACTTC.

This rearrangement joins TRBV2 to TRBJ2-5; possibly TRBD1 for D (6 bases). V lost 0 bases, J lost 4 bases, and 33 bases lay in between. This CDR3 has 22 residues. CDR1 is SNHLY, CDR2 FYNNEI, per germline. CDR3 DNA: TGTGCCAGCAGTGAAGCCTCGCCTACTGGGGGCAGGGTTGGGGGAAATTTAGAGACCCAGTACTTC. Its translation is CASSEASPTGGRVGGNLETQYF.

This chain links TRBV6-5 with TRBJ2-7, with 8 nucleotides matching TRBD2. The CDR3 length is 15 residues. The ends lost 6 bases at V and 5 bases at J; junction bases unmatched: 12. Germline CDR1 is MNHEY and CDR2 is SVGAGI. The CDR3: CASSRGGTRVDEQYF. The CDR3 DNA reads TGTGCCAGCAGCCGAGGCGGGACTAGAGTCGACGAGCAGTACTTC.

V gene TRBV18 combines with J gene TRBJ2-2, with TRBD2 as a possible D gene (6 bases). The CDR3 length is 13 residues. The V gene lost 2 bases and the J gene lost 9 bases, with 10 bases spanning the gap. Germline assignment: CDR1 KGHSH and CDR2 LQKENI. The CDR3 DNA is TGTGCCAGCTCACCAAAGGAGGGACGGGAGCTGTTTTTT. This sequence encodes CASSPKEGRELFF.

V is TRBV18 and J is TRBJ2-3, with 15 bases matching TRBD2. V lost 5 bases and J lost 6; bases outside the gene matches: 6. From germline, CDR1 is KGHSH and CDR2 LQKENI. This CDR3 has 16 residues. The DNA for the CDR3 is TGTGCCAGCTCATCCGGGACTAGCGGGAGGATCGATACGCAGTATTTT. Amino acid sequence: CASSSGTSGRIDTQYF.

The CDR3 DNA sequence: TGTGCCACCAGCAGAGATGGGGCGGGACGGGGCACCGGGGAGCTGTTTTTT. This sequence encodes CATSRDGAGRGTGELFF. The chain links TRBV15 to TRBJ2-2, with TRBD2 as a possible D gene (6 bases). CDR1 is LNHNV, CDR2 YYDKDF, per germline (reference sequence). Deletions cut 0 bases from V and 4 bases from J, with 15 bases between. There are 17 residues in the CDR3.

V and J are TRBV11-2 and TRBJ2-7; 9 bases agree with TRBD2. The CDR3 totals 16 residues. V was pared by 3 bases and J by 9 bases, with 15 bases of the junction left unmatched. From germline, CDR1 is SGHAT and CDR2 FQNNGV. The CDR3 reads CASSFGFGSGRVAQYF. In DNA form, the CDR3 reads TGTGCCAGCAGCTTTGGTTTTGGTAGCGGGAGAGTGGCGCAGTACTTC.

The V and J genes are TRBV18 and TRBJ2-1; D possibly matches TRBD1 or TRBD2 (5 bases each). The CDR3 consists of 15 residues. V shed 4 bases and J shed 5 bases, with 15 bases lying between them. CDR1 and CDR2 (germline): KGHSH, LQKENI. The CDR3 DNA sequence: TGTGCCAGCTCACGGGACGGACGCCCTGACAATGAGCAGTTCTTC. It translates to CASSRDGRPDNEQFF.

In the case of this clone: One end of the junction does not line up with germline, which may come from a read error. The rearrangement uses TRBV7-7 and TRBJ2-3, with 12 positions matching TRBD2. The CDR3 covers 18 residues. Germline values: CDR1 SSHAT, CDR2 FNYEAQ (reference sequence). The DNA for the CDR3 is TGTGCTAGCAGCCCGACTAGCGGGAGAGTTGTCGGCACAGATACGCAGTATTTT. Its protein product is CASSPTSGRVVGTDTQYF.

The J gene is TRBJ1-5, the V gene TRBV27; possibly TRBD1 for D (5 bases). CDR3 size: 16 residues. The V end was cut by 0 bases, the J end by 3 bases, with 12 bases between. Germline V CDR1 and CDR2: MNHEY, SMNVEV (reference sequence). CDR3 in DNA: TGTGCCAGCAGTTTATCGACTCGCGGGGCCAATCAGCCCCAGCATTTT. As protein: CASSLSTRGANQPQHF.

This clone has a handful of counts. This chain uses TRBV2 with TRBJ1-3; D unresolved. The germline V gene encodes CDR1 SNHLY and CDR2 FYNNEI. V was cut by 2 bases and J by 7 bases, with 9 bases left in between. The CDR3 is 13 amino acids. CDR3 protein: CASSESMGNTIYF. The CDR3, as DNA: TGTGCCAGCAGTGAATCCATGGGGAACACCATATATTTT.

V usage is TRBV18 and J usage is TRBJ2-7; D is undetermined. This CDR3 is built from 14 residues. Germline V CDR1 and CDR2: KGHSH, LQKENI. V lost 0 bases and J lost 2, with 8 bases in between. CDR3 sequence: CASSPPTGTYEQYF. The CDR3 DNA is TGTGCCAGCTCACCACCCACCGGAACCTACGAGCAGTACTTC.

The V call is TRBV5-1, the J call TRBJ2-2; D gene unclear. The germline gives CDR1 SGHRS, CDR2 YFSETQ. V was trimmed by 0 bases and J by 0 bases, leaving 3 bases between them. CDR3 length: 14 residues. Here the CDR3 DNA reads TGCGCCAGCAGCTTGGACGCGAACACCGGGGAGCTGTTTTTT. Translation gives CASSLDANTGELFF.

This clone has a single count. The genes are TRBV4-2 and TRBJ2-4; 8 bases map to TRBD2. The germline V gene has CDR1 LGHNA and CDR2 YNFKEQ. Germline trimming cut 4 bases from V and 3 bases from J; bases unmatched to any gene: 11. This CDR3 spans 17 amino acids. Here the CDR3 reads CASSPGRGGVGKNIQYF. CDR3 coding DNA: TGTGCCAGCAGCCCTGGCCGGGGGGGAGTTGGCAAAAACATTCAGTACTTC.

V and J are TRBV7-9 and TRBJ1-4; 7 bases are shared with TRBD1. The CDR3 has 16 amino acids. Germline CDR1 and CDR2: SEHNR and FQNEAQ (reference sequence). The ends lost 4 bases at V and 1 base at J; junction bases unmatched: 6. The CDR3 bases are TGTGCCAGCAGCTCCAGGGGGTCTAAAACTAATGAAAAACTGTTTTTT. Translated: CASSSRGSKTNEKLFF. Full variable domain (outside the CDR3, taken from reference TRBV7-9 and TRBJ1-4): DTGVSQNPRHKITKRGQNVTFRCDPISEHNRLYWYRQTLGQGPEFLTYFQNEAQLEKSRLLSDRFSAERPKGSFSTLEIQRTEQGDSAMYLCASSSRGSKTNEKLFFGSGTQLSVL.

The chain carries TRBV10-3 and TRBJ1-5, with TRBD1 matching 7 bases. Germline CDR1 ENHRY, CDR2 SYGVKD. The CDR3 is 14 amino acids. Trimming removed 3 bases from V and 5 bases from J; junction bases left unmatched: 4. CDR3 nucleotides: TGTGCCATCAGTGAAGGTACAGGGGATCAGCCCCAGCATTTT. Protein sequence: CAISEGTGDQPQHF.

V usage is TRBV28 and J usage is TRBJ1-3; D is unresolved. In germline, CDR1 is MDHEN, CDR2 SYDVKM. The CDR3 contains 16 residues. V shed 5 bases and J shed 4 bases, with 18 bases lying between them. CDR3 nucleotide sequence: TGTGCCAGCAGTCCCCCCGGCGGAGGGAGGGGAAACACCATATATTTT. Translated: CASSPPGGGRGNTIYF.

This clone appeared a few times. The rearrangement links TRBV2 to TRBJ1-5, with D maybe TRBD1 (5 bases). Germline V gene lookup returns CDR1 SNHLY and CDR2 FYNNEI. Between the trimmed V and J ends, which lost 6 bases and 3 bases, there was a span of 12 bases. This CDR3 region has 14 residues. CDR3 nucleotides: TGTGCCAGCAGAGCCGGGACGGTCAATCAGCCCCAGCATTTT. Its translation: CASRAGTVNQPQHF.

The chain uses TRBV5-1 and TRBJ2-5; no clear D. Looked up from germline, CDR1 is SGHRS and CDR2 is YFSETQ. Trimming took off 5 bases at V and 2 bases at J, with 10 bases between the two ends. The CDR3 spans 13 residues. The CDR3 nucleotides are TGCGCCAGCAGGGCATCTGGGCAAGAGACCCAGTACTTC. This gives the protein CASRASGQETQYF.

Comments on this clone: The junction shows a germline mismatch at one end, possibly a read error. V and J are TRBV10-3 and TRBJ2-5; 9 bases map to TRBD2. This CDR3 is 17 amino acids long. Germline V gives CDR1 ENHRY, CDR2 SYGVKD. DNA of the CDR3: TGTGCCATCAGTGTATACGATAGCGGGGGCGGCCAAGAAACCCAGTACTTC. Translation: CAISVYDSGGGQETQYF.

This chain uses TRBV29-1 with TRBJ2-7, with TRBD2 matching 7 bases. This CDR3 has 13 amino acids. Unmatched junction bases numbered 7, after V lost 4 bases and J lost 4 bases. In germline, CDR1 is SQVTM, CDR2 ANQGSEA. The CDR3 spells CSVAPGLPYEQYF. Written as DNA, the CDR3 is TGCAGCGTTGCTCCGGGACTACCGTACGAGCAGTACTTC.

The V gene is TRBV28, the J gene TRBJ2-7, with no clear D. Germline CDR1 MDHEN, CDR2 SYDVKM. Trimming left V 2 bases short and J 4 bases short, with 15 bases between. This CDR3 is built from 15 residues. The CDR3 loop is CASSLPNREPYEQYF. CDR3 sequence (DNA): TGTGCCAGCAGTTTACCGAACCGAGAACCTTACGAGCAGTACTTC.

The gene calls are TRBV7-9 and TRBJ1-2; a possible D gene is TRBD1 (5 bases). The germline CDR1 and CDR2 sequences are SEHNR and FQNEAQ (reference sequence). The CDR3 has 14 residues. V was pared by 0 bases and J by 8 bases, with 13 bases between. CDR3: CASSLAEGSPGYTF. The CDR3 bases are TGTGCCAGCAGCTTAGCGGAGGGGTCTCCCGGCTACACCTTC.

V and J are TRBV19 and TRBJ1-2; TRBD1 agrees at 8 bases. Losses at the gene ends were 7 bases for V and 7 bases for J; bases not matched to a gene: 11. The CDR3 has 14 residues. Germline CDR1 reads LNHDA; CDR2 reads SQIVND (reference sequence). The CDR3: CASNHPGQAVGYTF. CDR3 DNA sequence: TGTGCCAGTAATCACCCGGGACAGGCCGTTGGCTACACCTTC.

The chain is built from TRBV7-9 and TRBJ1-1; D may be TRBD1 (6 bases). CDR1 and CDR2 (germline): SEHNR, FQNEAQ (reference sequence). This CDR3 has 14 amino acids. Trimming cost V 1 base and J 4 bases, with 10 bases left between them. The CDR3 protein is CASSLEGVGTEAFF. CDR3 in DNA: TGTGCCAGCAGCTTAGAGGGGGTGGGCACTGAAGCTTTCTTT.

The J gene is TRBJ2-5, the V gene TRBV10-1, with TRBD2 matching over 7 bases. This CDR3 has 19 amino acids. The germline V gene has CDR1 WNHNN and CDR2 SYGVQD (reference sequence). V was pared by 5 bases and J by 1 base, with 19 bases of the junction left unmatched. CDR3 in DNA: TGCGCCAGCAGTCGCAAAAGAAGAGGTTCGGGGACTATCCAAGAGACCCAGTACTTC. Amino acids: CASSRKRRGSGTIQETQYF.

The chain uses TRBV5-1 and TRBJ1-1; no definite D call. The length of the CDR3 is 15 residues. Trimming cost V 5 bases and J 1 base, with 15 bases left between them. The germline CDR1 and CDR2 sequences are SGHRS and YFSETQ. CDR3 sequence: CASRLATAGNTEAFF. The CDR3, as DNA: TGCGCCAGCAGATTAGCGACGGCTGGGAACACTGAAGCTTTCTTT.

The J gene is TRBJ1-1, the V gene TRBV7-9; D is perhaps TRBD1 (5 bases). The V gene lost 4 bases and the J gene lost 0 bases, with 9 bases spanning the gap. Germline CDR1 reads SEHNR; CDR2 reads FQNEAQ (reference sequence). The CDR3 sequence is 14 residues long. The CDR3 DNA follows: TGTGCCAGCAGCTCCCACAGGATGAACACTGAAGCTTTCTTT. Translation: CASSSHRMNTEAFF.

In nucleotides, the CDR3 is TGTGCCAGCAGTTACTCTTGGGGCAGGGGGACCGGGGAGCTGTTTTTT. Translated, it gives CASSYSWGRGTGELFF. The chain is built from TRBV6-5 and TRBJ2-2, with 7 bases aligning to TRBD1. V lost 0 bases to trimming and J lost 5 bases; unmatched junction nucleotides: 6. The CDR3 contains 16 residues. CDR1 is MNHEY and CDR2 is SVGAGI in the germline V gene.